Listed below are T cell receptor beta chains from one sample, sequenced in a study of T cell responses to AZD1222 COVID-19 vaccine. Only in-frame clones appear in the TCRdb table, and some are missing; sequencing was by immunoSEQ multiplex PCR. The sample consists of some 200,000 clones, about 93% of them appearing once. Sample: peripheral blood, taken 28 days after the second AZD1222 dose. These TCRs come from an adult who received the AZD1222 COVID-19 vaccine. CDR3s include the opening cysteine and the closing phenylalanine or tryptophan. The order of the fields is clone size, V gene, D gene, J gene, CDR3 DNA, CDR3 protein. D genes are given only for firm matches. Clone size is given for some rows only: seen once, a few or many times, or a class if the clone is expanded.

NA	TRBV6-1	NA	TRBJ1-6	TGTGCCAGCAGTGATCTGGGGGAACTCTATAATTCACCCCTCCACTTT	CASSDLGELYNSPLHF
NA	TRBV11-2	TRBD1	TRBJ1-4	TGTGCCAGCAGCTTAGATGGCAGGGGGACTAATGAAAAACTGTTTTTT	CASSLDGRGTNEKLFF
NA	TRBV19	NA	TRBJ1-3	TGTGCCAGTAGTATAGATCCTTTCGACACCTCTGGAAACACCATATATTTT	CASSIDPFDTSGNTIYF
NA	TRBV28	TRBD1	TRBJ1-5	TGTGCCAGCAGGTGGACAGGGTTGGGCAATCAGCCCCAGCATTTT	CASRWTGLGNQPQHF
NA	TRBV7-8	TRBD2	TRBJ2-1	TGTGCCAGCAGCTTTGGACTAGTTGGTGAGCAGTTCTTC	CASSFGLVGEQFF
NA	TRBV5-1	NA	TRBJ2-7	TGCGCCAGCAGCTCCGGGACAAGAGGCGACGAGCAGTACTTC	CASSSGTRGDEQYF
NA	TRBV7-2	TRBD1	TRBJ1-2	TGTGCCAGCAGCTTAGAGACAGGGGGCTATGGCTACACCTTC	CASSLETGGYGYTF
NA	TRBV5-6	TRBD1	TRBJ1-4	TGTGCCAGCAGCCGAGGGGGACAGGGAGATTTGCTGTTTTTT	CASSRGGQGDLLFF
NA	TRBV12-3/TRBV12-4	NA	TRBJ2-7	TGTGCCAGCAGCTCCGGGCCGATACACCCTCAGTACTTC	CASSSGPIHPQYF
NA	TRBV2	NA	TRBJ1-5	TGTGCCAGCAATCCTTATAGCAATCAGCCCCAGCATTTT	CASNPYSNQPQHF
NA	TRBV19	NA	TRBJ1-5	TGTGCCAGTAGAGGGCCCGGACCTAATCAGCCCCAGCATTTT	CASRGPGPNQPQHF
NA	TRBV30	NA	TRBJ1-5	TGTGCCTGGAGTGTCCGGTTTGGGGGACGTCAGCCCCAGCATTTT	CAWSVRFGGRQPQHF
NA	TRBV27	NA	TRBJ2-1	TGTGCCAGCAGTTATGACGGGCTCCAGCACAATGAGCAGTTCTTC	CASSYDGLQHNEQFF
NA	TRBV29-1	TRBD1	TRBJ2-7	TGCAGCGTTCGACAGGGCGACGAGCAGTACTTC	CSVRQGDEQYF
once	TRBV6-5	NA	TRBJ1-2	TGTGCCAGCAGTTACTTGGACAGTGGCAACTATGGCTACACCTTC	CASSYLDSGNYGYTF
NA	TRBV12-5	NA	TRBJ1-2	TGTGCTAGTGGCTACCAAGGAAGCTCCGAAAAACACACAGGGTTTAGGTATGGCTACACCTTC	CASGYQGSSEKHTGFRYGYTF
NA	TRBV9	TRBD1	TRBJ1-3	TGTGCCAGCAGCTCTGGGACAGTCTCTGGAAACACCATATATTTT	CASSSGTVSGNTIYF
NA	TRBV19	NA	TRBJ1-1	TGTGCCAGTAGTATAGTTGGCACCAACACTGAAGCTTTCTTT	CASSIVGTNTEAFF
NA	TRBV19	NA	TRBJ2-5	TGTGCCAGTAGCCCGCAAGCCACGCGCGGGGAGACCCAGTACTTC	CASSPQATRGETQYF
NA	TRBV7-3	TRBD1	TRBJ1-1	TGTGCCAGCAGCCGGACAGGGGCTACTGAAGCTTTCTTT	CASSRTGATEAFF
NA	TRBV7-6	TRBD1	TRBJ2-5	TGTGCCAGCAGCTCTCCGGGACAGGGGGCTGAGACCCAGTACTTC	CASSSPGQGAETQYF
NA	TRBV18	NA	TRBJ1-1	TGTGCCAGCCGCTTCTCCGGGGGCAAGGCTGAAGCTTTCTTT	CASRFSGGKAEAFF
NA	TRBV20-1	NA	TRBJ2-1	TGCAGTGCTAGGGGGGTTGAGCAGTTCTTC	CSARGVEQFF
once	TRBV28	TRBD1	TRBJ2-7	TGTGCCAGCAGTTTGGGGACAGTCTACGAGCAGTACTTC	CASSLGTVYEQYF
NA	TRBV7-9	NA	TRBJ2-2	TGTGCCAGCAGCGAGGTGGGAGGCGGGGAGCTGTTTTTT	CASSEVGGGELFF
NA	TRBV7-8	NA	TRBJ1-6	TGTGCCAGCAGCTTAGGTGGGAGCTCCTATAATTCACCCCTCCACTTT	CASSLGGSSYNSPLHF
NA	TRBV7-9	TRBD1	TRBJ1-2	TGTGCCAGCAGCCCTACAGGGGGTCACGGCTACACCTTC	CASSPTGGHGYTF
NA	TRBV18	TRBD1	TRBJ2-3	TGTGCCAGCTCACCCCGGACAGGGCCAGATACGCAGTATTTT	CASSPRTGPDTQYF
NA	TRBV12-5	TRBD1	TRBJ1-6	TGTGCTAGTGGTTTGAGACAGGGGCTCCCCGAAGTCTATAATTCACCCCTCCACTTT	CASGLRQGLPEVYNSPLHF
NA	TRBV6-5	NA	TRBJ1-1	TGTGCCAGCTCGGGGGGCACTGAAGCTTTCTTT	CASSGGTEAFF
NA	TRBV5-4	NA	TRBJ1-2	TGTGCCAGCAGCTTAAGATCGCTCGGTGGCTACACCTTC	CASSLRSLGGYTF
NA	TRBV25-1	TRBD1	TRBJ1-4	TGTGCCAGCAGTGAATATAAAGGGGGCGGCGAAAAACTGTTTTTT	CASSEYKGGGEKLFF
NA	TRBV11-2	NA	TRBJ1-2	TGTGCCAGCAGAAATAGAAACCCGAGACCAGGGACCTATGGCTACACCTTC	CASRNRNPRPGTYGYTF
NA	TRBV3-1/TRBV3-2	NA	TRBJ1-1	TGTGCCAGCAGCCCAGACAGCATGAACACTGAAGCTTTCTTT	CASSPDSMNTEAFF
few	TRBV7-2	NA	TRBJ1-4	TGTGCCAGCAGCTTAACGGGGCCTACTAATGAAAAACTGTTTTTT	CASSLTGPTNEKLFF